The clone carrying this T cell receptor beta chain appeared many times. Germline CDR1 SQVTM, CDR2 ANQGSEA. V shed 1 base, J shed 4 bases, and the junction held 1 base outside the gene matches. The CDR3 covers 13 residues. From the 5' RACE reads, TCRdb called clonotypes with MiXCR, one entry per CDR3 protein. Here the sample spans over 35,000 distinct CDR3 sequences, more than 2% being singletons. The data are from a study of neurological immune-mediated disorders. The TCR was taken from a man aged 45 to 65 with multiple sclerosis. This rearrangement joins TRBV29-1 to TRBJ1-5; 7 nucleotides align to TRBD1. The sample consisted of PBMCs. CDR3 sequence (DNA): TGCAGCGTTGAAGGACAGGGAAATCAGCCCCAGCATTTT. Amino acids: CSVEGQGNQPQHF.